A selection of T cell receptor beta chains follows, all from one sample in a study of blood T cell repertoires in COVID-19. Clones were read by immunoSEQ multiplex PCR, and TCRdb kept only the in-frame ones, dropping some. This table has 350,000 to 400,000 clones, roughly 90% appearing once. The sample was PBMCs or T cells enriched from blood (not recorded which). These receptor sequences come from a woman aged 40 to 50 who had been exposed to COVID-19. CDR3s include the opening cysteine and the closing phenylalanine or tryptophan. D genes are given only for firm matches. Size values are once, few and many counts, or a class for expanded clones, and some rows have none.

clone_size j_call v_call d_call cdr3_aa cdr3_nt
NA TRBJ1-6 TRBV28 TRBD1 CASSTGTGRSPLHF TGTGCCAGCAGTACCGGGACAGGCAGGTCACCCCTCCACTTT
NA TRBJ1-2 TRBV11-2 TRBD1 CASSLGPTGGDRYTF TGTGCCAGCAGCTTAGGGCCGACAGGGGGCGATCGCTACACCTTC
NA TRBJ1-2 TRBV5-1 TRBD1 CASTTGTANYGYTF TGCGCCAGCACTACCGGGACAGCTAACTATGGCTACACCTTC
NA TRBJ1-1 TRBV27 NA CASSFRSGSTEAFF TGTGCCAGCAGTTTTCGGTCGGGGAGCACTGAAGCTTTCTTT
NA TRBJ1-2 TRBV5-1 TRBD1 CASSPNTGDRGYGYTF TGCGCCAGCAGCCCAAATACAGGGGATAGGGGCTATGGCTACACCTTC
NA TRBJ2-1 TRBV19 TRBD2 CASSILSGSYNEQFF TGTGCCAGTAGTATCCTGAGCGGGAGCTACAATGAGCAGTTCTTC
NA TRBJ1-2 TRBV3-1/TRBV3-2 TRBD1 CASSQDNRGEEGYTF TGTGCCAGCAGCCAAGATAACAGGGGGGAAGAAGGCTACACCTTC
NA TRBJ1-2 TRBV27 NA CASSFYGPANYGYTF TGTGCCAGCAGTTTCTACGGTCCTGCTAACTATGGCTACACCTTC
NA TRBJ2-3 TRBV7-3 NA CASSRAGRLTDTQYF TGTGCCAGCAGCCGTGCGGGACGCCTCACAGATACGCAGTATTTT
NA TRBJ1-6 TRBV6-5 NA CASSPSGLDSPLHF TGTGCCAGCAGTCCCTCAGGGCTTGATTCACCCCTCCACTTT
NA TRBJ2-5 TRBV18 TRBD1 CASSTRDRGRGGEETQYF TGTGCCAGCTCAACCAGGGACAGGGGGCGCGGAGGTGAAGAGACCCAGTACTTC
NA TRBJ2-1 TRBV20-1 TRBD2 CSASAGTSGYNEQFF TGCAGTGCTAGTGCCGGGACTAGCGGCTACAATGAGCAGTTCTTC
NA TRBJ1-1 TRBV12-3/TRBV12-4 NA CASSFRGTEAFF TGTGCCAGCAGTTTTCGGGGGACTGAAGCTTTCTTT
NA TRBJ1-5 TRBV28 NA CASSPGGVSNQPQHF TGTGCCAGCAGCCCGGGGGGGGTTAGCAATCAGCCCCAGCATTTT
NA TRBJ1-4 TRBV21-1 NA CASSKCRRGATNEKLFF TGTGCCAGCAGCAAATGTCGGCGGGGAGCAACTAATGAAAAACTGTTTTTT
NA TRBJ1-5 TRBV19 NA CASSIQGGQPQHF TGTGCCAGTAGTATTCAGGGTGGACAGCCCCAGCATTTT
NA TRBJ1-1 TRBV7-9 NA CASSLGLGNTEAFF TGTGCCAGCAGCTTGGGGCTGGGGAACACTGAAGCTTTCTTT
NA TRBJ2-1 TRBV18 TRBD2 CASSPGLAGGIYNEQFF TGTGCCAGCTCACCGGGACTAGCGGGAGGGATCTACAATGAGCAGTTCTTC
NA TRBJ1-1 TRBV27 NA CASSFGLTGGGAEAFF TGTGCCAGCAGTTTCGGCCTAACAGGCGGGGGCGCTGAAGCTTTCTTT
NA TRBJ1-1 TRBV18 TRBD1 CASSDTGGNTEAFF TGTGCCAGCTCAGACACAGGGGGCAACACTGAAGCTTTCTTT
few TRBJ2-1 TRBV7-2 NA CASSLVGRRGPGNEQFF TGTGCCAGCAGCTTAGTAGGAAGGCGGGGGCCGGGGAATGAGCAGTTCTTC
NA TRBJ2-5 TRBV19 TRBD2 CATKLAGGQETQYF TGTGCCACAAAACTAGCGGGGGGACAAGAGACCCAGTACTTC
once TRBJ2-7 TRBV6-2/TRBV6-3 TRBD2 CASSLGGIYEQYF TGTGCCAGCAGCCTGGGGGGGATCTACGAGCAGTACTTC
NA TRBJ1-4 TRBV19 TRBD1 CASSLTGGNEKLFF TGTGCCAGTAGTTTGACAGGGGGAAATGAAAAACTGTTTTTT
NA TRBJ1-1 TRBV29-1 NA CSVVGESTEAFF TGCAGCGTTGTAGGAGAGAGCACTGAAGCTTTCTTT
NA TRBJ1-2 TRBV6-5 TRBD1 CASSYRTGLHGYTF TGTGCCAGCAGTTACCGGACAGGCCTACATGGCTACACCTTC
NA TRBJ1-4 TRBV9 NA CASSVGGGETNEKLFF TGTGCCAGCAGCGTAGGTGGGGGGGAAACTAATGAAAAACTGTTTTTT
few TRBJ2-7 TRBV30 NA CAWRYGTSYEQYF TGTGCCTGGAGGTACGGGACTTCCTACGAGCAGTACTTC
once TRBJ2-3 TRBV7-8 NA CASSLSGLRADSPATDTQYF TGTGCCAGCAGCTTAAGCGGGTTGAGGGCGGACTCGCCGGCCACAGATACGCAGTATTTT
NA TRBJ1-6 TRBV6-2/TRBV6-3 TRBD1 CASSLDLDREVDSPLHF TGTGCCAGCAGTTTGGATCTCGACAGGGAGGTGGATTCACCCCTCCACTTT
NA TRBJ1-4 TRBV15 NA CATSRDLAGTNEKLFF TGTGCCACCAGCAGAGATCTGGCCGGGACTAATGAAAAACTGTTTTTT